This T cell receptor beta chain emerged from a study of OX40 agonist ivuxolimab in advanced cancers. Study context: Patients were dosed intravenously with ivuxolimab at 0.01 to 10 mg/kg every 2 weeks.

Some clones are missing from TCRdb's copy, which holds only in-frame ones; the method was immunoSEQ multiplex PCR. This sample has about 77,000 clones, with around 88% found just once. On this clone itself: The target antigen is unknown.

Study outcomes and limitations: At doses 0.1 to 3.0 mg/kg, CD4+ and CD8+ clones expanded. On average, a greater number of expanded clones characterised CD8+ T cells relative to CD4+.

Germline CDR1 and CDR2: SNHLY and FYNNEI. This CDR3 has 14 residues. V lost 9 bases and J lost 0; bases outside the gene matches: 2. The receptor comes from an adult with an advanced solid tumor such as melanoma, head and neck, liver or kidney cancer. The specimen was CD4+ or CD8+ T cells sorted from blood, collected in a trial of the OX40 agonist ivuxolimab. V and J are TRBV2 and TRBJ2-2; 9 bases fit TRBD1. CDR3 coding DNA: TGTGCCAGACAGGGGGCGCCGAACACCGGGGAGCTGTTTTTT. Protein sequence: CARQGAPNTGELFF.